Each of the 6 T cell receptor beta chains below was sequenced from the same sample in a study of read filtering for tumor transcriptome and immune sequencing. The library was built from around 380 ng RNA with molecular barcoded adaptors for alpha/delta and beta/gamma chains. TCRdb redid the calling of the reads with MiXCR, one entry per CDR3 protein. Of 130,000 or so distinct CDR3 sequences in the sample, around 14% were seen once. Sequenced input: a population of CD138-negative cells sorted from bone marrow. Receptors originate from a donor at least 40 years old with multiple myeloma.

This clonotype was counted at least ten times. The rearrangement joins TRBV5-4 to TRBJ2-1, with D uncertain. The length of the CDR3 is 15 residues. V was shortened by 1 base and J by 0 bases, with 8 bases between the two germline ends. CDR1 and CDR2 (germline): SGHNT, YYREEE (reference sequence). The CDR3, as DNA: TGTGCCAGCAGCTTGCCCAGGAGCTCCTACAATGAGCAGTTCTTC. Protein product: CASSLPRSSYNEQFF.

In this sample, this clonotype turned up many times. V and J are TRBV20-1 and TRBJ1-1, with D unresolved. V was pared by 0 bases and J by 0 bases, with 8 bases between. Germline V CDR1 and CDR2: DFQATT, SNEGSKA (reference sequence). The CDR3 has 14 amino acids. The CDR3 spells CSAREGNMNTEAFF. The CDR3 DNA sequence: TGCAGTGCTAGAGAGGGGAACATGAACACTGAAGCTTTCTTT.

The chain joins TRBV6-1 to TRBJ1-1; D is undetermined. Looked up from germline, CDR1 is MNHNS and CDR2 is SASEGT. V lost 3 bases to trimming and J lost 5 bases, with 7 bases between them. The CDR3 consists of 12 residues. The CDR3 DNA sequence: TGTGCCAGCAGTGACCCGAGGACTGAAGCTTTCTTT. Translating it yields CASSDPRTEAFF.

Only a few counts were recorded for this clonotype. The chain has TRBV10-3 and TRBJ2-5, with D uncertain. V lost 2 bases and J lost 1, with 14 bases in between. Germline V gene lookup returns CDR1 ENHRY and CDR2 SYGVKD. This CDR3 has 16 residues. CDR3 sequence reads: CAISEPLTGPQETQYF. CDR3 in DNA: TGTGCCATCAGTGAGCCCCTGACCGGCCCCCAAGAGACCCAGTACTTC.

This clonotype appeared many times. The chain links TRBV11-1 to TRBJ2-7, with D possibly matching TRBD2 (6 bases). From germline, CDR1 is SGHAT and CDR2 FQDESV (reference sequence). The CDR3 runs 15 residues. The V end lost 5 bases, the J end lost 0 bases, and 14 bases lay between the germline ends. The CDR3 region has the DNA TGTGCCAGCAGCCCGTACCCGGGGGACTCCTACGAGCAGTACTTC. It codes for CASSPYPGDSYEQYF.

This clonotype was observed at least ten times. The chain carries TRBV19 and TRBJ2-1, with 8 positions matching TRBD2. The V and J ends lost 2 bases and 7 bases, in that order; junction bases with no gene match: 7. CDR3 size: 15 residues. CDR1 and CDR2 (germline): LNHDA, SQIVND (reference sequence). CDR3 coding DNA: TGTGCCAGTAGTATATCCCCGGGAGGGTCGAATGAGCAGTTCTTC. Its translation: CASSISPGGSNEQFF.